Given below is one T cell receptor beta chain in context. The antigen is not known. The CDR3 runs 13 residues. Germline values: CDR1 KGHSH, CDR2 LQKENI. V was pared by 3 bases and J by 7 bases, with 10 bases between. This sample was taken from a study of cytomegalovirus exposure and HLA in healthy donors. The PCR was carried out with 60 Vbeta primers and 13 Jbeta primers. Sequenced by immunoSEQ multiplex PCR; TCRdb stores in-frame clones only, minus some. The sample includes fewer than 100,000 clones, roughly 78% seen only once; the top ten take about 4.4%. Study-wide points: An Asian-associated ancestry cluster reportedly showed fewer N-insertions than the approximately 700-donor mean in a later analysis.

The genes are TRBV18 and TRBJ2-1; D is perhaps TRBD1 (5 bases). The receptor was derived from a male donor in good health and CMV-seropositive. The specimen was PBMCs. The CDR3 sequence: CASSPSGLNEQFF. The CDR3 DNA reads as TGTGCCAGCTCACCCTCAGGGTTAAATGAGCAGTTCTTC.